Below, one T cell receptor beta chain is given with its context. This clonotype was detected a few times. Its antigen specificity is not known. Qualities for individual bases were not recorded, and no much larger clone is one base off. The treatment or condition label for this specimen denotes: in vitro stimulation with specific CMV peptide epitopes to enrich CMV-specific T cells. The cysteine opens and the phenylalanine closes a CDR3 of 14 amino acids. Just the 42-base CDR3 DNA is kept, in frame starting at base 1. Based on the germline V gene, the CDR1 and CDR2 sequences are SGHAT and FQNNGV. Trimming at the junction amounts to 0 bases on V and 3 bases on J, and the germline ends lie 9 bases apart. This record comes from a study of T cell repertoires in cytomegalovirus infection (dated by TCRdb to 2018 to 2020). About the study as a whole: Peptide stimulations targeted recently identified HLA-C-restricted CMV epitopes, whose presentation resists viral immunomodulation, together with well-studied HLA-B-restricted epitopes. Because public TCR beta signatures pointed to carriage of CMV infection together with the matching HLA type, the HLA type of each donor mattered for the analysis.

The sequencer was an Illumina HiSeq 1500. The raw public reads went through TCRdb reprocessing: fastp at Q25, MiXCR clone calling, in-frame beta chains kept. CDR3 protein duplicates are merged, each entry listing the most common genes and DNA. The sample includes approximately 83,000 distinct CDR3 sequences, with roughly a quarter observed a single time. In total, the top ten clones hold roughly 45% of the sample. Paper-wide results and their limitations: In both this cohort and an independent roughly 350-donor cohort, the cumulative frequency of public TCR beta family members distinguished carriers of CMV infection plus the relevant HLA type. In the ex vivo response, HLA-C-restricted CMV-specific TCR beta clonotypes were dominant, and in two of eight donors the single most frequent clonotype came from this HLA-C-restricted group.

This TCR was sampled from a human donor in good health (CMV status not recorded). Some clones in this sample may be carry-over from other donors' samples. The starting material was CD8+ T cells from cultured PBMCs, obtained from culture after CMV antigen stimulation. The chain employs TRBV11-2 and TRBJ2-7, with no reliable assignment of the D segment. The sequence in DNA is TGTGCCAGCAGCTTAGAAGGTGCCAGCTACGAGCAGTACTTC. Translation gives CASSLEGASYEQYF.